This entry features one T cell receptor beta chain sequence. The data belong to a study of blood T cells in healthy people across ages. It was with a sample-barcoded 5' primer and a J-beta primer mix that a second PCR of roughly 7 to 12 cycles was run. Each cDNA molecule, via a template-switch adaptor with 12 random nucleotides, was tagged. TCRdb reanalysed the 5' RACE reads using MiXCR and keeps one entry per CDR3 protein. Seen here are 980,000 or so distinct CDR3 sequences, roughly 48% observed once, and the top ten hold 13%. With 4 bases clipped from V and 4 bases from J, the junction kept 7 bases outside the gene matches. This CDR3 has 15 residues. Germline V gene lookup returns CDR1 LGHDT and CDR2 YNNKEL (reference sequence).

The V call is TRBV3-1, the J call TRBJ1-2, with 9 bases fitting TRBD1. The specimen sequenced was blood. The clonotype originates from a man aged 25-40 years in good health. CDR3 loop: CASSPRGGQGYGYTF. In DNA, the CDR3 is TGTGCCAGCAGCCCTCGCGGGGGACAGGGCTATGGCTACACCTTC.